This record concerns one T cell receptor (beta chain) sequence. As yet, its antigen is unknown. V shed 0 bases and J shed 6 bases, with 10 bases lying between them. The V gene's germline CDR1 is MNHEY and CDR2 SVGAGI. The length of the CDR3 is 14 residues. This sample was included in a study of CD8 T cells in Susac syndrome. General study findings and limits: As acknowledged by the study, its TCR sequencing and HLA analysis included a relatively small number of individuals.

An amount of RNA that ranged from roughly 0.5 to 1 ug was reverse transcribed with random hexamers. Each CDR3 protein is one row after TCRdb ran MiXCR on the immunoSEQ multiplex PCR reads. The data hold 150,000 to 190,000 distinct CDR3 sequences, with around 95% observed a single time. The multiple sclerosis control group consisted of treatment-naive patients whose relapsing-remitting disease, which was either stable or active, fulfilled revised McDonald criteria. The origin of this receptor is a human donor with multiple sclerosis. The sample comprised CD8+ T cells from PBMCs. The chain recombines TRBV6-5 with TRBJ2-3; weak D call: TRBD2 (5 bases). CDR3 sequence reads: CASSYSGSDDTQYF. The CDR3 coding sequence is TGTGCCAGCAGTTACTCAGGGAGTGACGATACGCAGTATTTT.